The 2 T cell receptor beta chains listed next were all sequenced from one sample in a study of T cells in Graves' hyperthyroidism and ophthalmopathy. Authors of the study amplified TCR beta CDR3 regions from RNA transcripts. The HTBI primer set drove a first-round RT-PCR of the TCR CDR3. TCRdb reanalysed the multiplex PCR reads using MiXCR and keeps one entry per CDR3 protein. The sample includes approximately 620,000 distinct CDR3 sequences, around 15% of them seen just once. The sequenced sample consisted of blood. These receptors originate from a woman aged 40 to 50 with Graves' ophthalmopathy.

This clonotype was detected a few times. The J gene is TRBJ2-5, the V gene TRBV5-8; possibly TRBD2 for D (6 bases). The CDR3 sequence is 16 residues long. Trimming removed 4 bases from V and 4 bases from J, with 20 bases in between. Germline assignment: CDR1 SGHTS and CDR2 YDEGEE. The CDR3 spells CASSATLLDGGETQYF. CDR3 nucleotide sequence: TGTGCCAGCAGCGCGACCCTCCTTGACGGGGGAGAGACCCAGTACTTC.

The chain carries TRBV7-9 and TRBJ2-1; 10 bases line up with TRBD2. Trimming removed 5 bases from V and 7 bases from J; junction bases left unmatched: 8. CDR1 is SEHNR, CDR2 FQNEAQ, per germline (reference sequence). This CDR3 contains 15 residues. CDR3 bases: TGTGCCAGCAGCCTTCATAGCGGGAGGAGTAATGAGCAGTTCTTC. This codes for CASSLHSGRSNEQFF.